Here is one T cell receptor beta chain with its context. The data belong to a study of blood T cell repertoires in COVID-19. V lost 4 bases and J 4 bases, leaving 19 bases between the germline ends. This CDR3 is built from 16 residues. Germline V gene data show CDR1 as SEHNR and CDR2 as FQNEAQ (reference sequence). Living in 24 US areas, the participants were between about 18 and 100 years of age. Clinical history reported by participants formed the basis on which cohorts were assigned. In the original workflow: Reference gene primer amplification yielded estimated nucleated cell counts. Assay used: immunoSEQ multiplex PCR; TCRdb lists only in-frame clones, some missing. That table gives V, J and clone size, and the DNA gave D and trimming. This table holds hundreds of thousands of clones, over 75% found once.

This chain links TRBV7-9 with TRBJ2-5; weak D call: TRBD2 (6 bases). The TCR comes from a woman younger than 45 who had recovered from COVID-19. Material: PBMCs or T cells enriched from blood (not recorded which). For the CDR3, the DNA is TGTGCCAGCAGCTCTAGGGAGGTAGGGGTCGGAGAGACCCAGTACTTC. It yields the protein CASSSREVGVGETQYF.